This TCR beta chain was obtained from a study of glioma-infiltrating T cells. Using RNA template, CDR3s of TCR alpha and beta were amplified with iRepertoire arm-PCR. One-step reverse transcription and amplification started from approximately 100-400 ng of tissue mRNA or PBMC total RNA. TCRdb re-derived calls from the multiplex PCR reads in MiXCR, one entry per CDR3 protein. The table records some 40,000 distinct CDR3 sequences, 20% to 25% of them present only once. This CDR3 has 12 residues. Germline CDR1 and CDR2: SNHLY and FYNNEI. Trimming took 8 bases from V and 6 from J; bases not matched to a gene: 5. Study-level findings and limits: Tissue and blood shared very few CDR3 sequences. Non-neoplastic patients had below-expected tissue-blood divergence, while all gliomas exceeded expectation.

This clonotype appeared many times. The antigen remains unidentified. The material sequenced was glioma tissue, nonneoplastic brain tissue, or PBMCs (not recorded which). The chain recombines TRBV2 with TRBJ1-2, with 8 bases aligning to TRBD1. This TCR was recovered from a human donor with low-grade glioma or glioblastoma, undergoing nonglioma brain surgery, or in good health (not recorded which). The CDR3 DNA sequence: TGTGCCAGCCATGACAGGGGCCATGGCTACACCTTC. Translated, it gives CASHDRGHGYTF. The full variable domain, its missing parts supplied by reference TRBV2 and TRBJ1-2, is EPEVTQTPSHQVTQMGQEVILRCVPISNHLYFYWYRQILGQKVEFLVSFYNNEISEKSEIFDDQFSVERPDGSNFTLKIRSTKLEDSAMYFCASHDRGHGYTFGSGTRLTVV.